The 22 T cell receptor beta chains given below trace back to one sample, sequenced in a study of blood T cell repertoires in COVID-19. Assay: immunoSEQ multiplex PCR; the TCRdb copy retains only in-frame clones and omits some. The data contain 99,000 or so clones, roughly 79% of them singletons. The sequenced sample consisted of peripheral blood. The receptors come from a woman in her seventies with acute or convalescent COVID-19.

The chain employs TRBV28 and TRBJ1-1, with D possibly being TRBD1 (5 bases). Trimming shortened V by 6 bases and J by 0 bases, and 11 bases separated the two germline ends. This CDR3 has 14 residues. The germline gives CDR1 MDHEN, CDR2 SYDVKM. For the CDR3, the DNA is TGTGCCAGCAGACGAGACAGCGTGAACACTGAAGCTTTCTTT. Protein: CASRRDSVNTEAFF.

The CDR3, as DNA: TGTGCCAGCAGTTACTCGAGGCAGCATCAGCCCCAGCATTTT. Translation gives CASSYSRQHQPQHF. The chain is built from TRBV6-5 and TRBJ1-5; D remains unclear. Germline V gene data show CDR1 as MNHEY and CDR2 as SVGAGI. CDR3 length: 14 residues. Between the trimmed V and J ends, which lost 0 bases and 5 bases, there was a span of 8 bases.

This clone was recorded only once. The chain has TRBV4-3 and TRBJ2-1; D might be TRBD1 (5 bases). Trimming removed 4 bases at V and 8 bases at J, with 15 bases between. Per germline, CDR1 LGHNA and CDR2 YSLEER. The length of the CDR3 is 14 residues. The CDR3 DNA is TGCGCCAGCAGCCGCAGCGTGGGGCTCGATGAGCAGTTCTTC. Encoded protein: CASSRSVGLDEQFF.

The chain couples TRBV2 to TRBJ1-5; 8 positions match TRBD1. V was clipped by 8 bases and J by 5 bases; unmatched bases: 11. CDR3 length equals 15 residues. Germline CDR1 SNHLY, CDR2 FYNNEI. The CDR3 DNA follows: TGTGCCAGCCAGTTCGACAGGGGTGCACATCAGCCCCAGCATTTT. This encodes CASQFDRGAHQPQHF.

This clone has only a few counts. The chain links TRBV15 to TRBJ1-2; 9 nucleotides align to TRBD1. The CDR3 spans 18 residues. CDR1 is LNHNV, CDR2 YYDKDF, per germline (reference sequence). Losses at the gene ends were 0 bases for V and 8 bases for J; bases not matched to a gene: 16. The CDR3, as DNA: TGTGCCACCAGCAGAGACCCGGGACAGGGAGGAAGGCGGCGAGGCTACACCTTC. It codes for CATSRDPGQGGRRRGYTF.

This chain links TRBV6-6 with TRBJ2-5; TRBD2 agrees at 13 bases. Trimming at V came to 5 bases and at J to 9 bases, leaving 9 bases not matched to a gene. There are 15 residues in the CDR3. CDR1 and CDR2 from the germline V gene are MNHNY and SVGAGI (reference sequence). The CDR3 bases are TGTGCCAGCAGTCCGGGACTAGCGGGGCCGAGCGCCCAGTACTTC. Its translation is CASSPGLAGPSAQYF.

This chain connects TRBV19 to TRBJ2-7; TRBD2 is a possible D gene (5 bases). The germline gives CDR1 LNHDA, CDR2 SQIVND (reference sequence). The CDR3 is 13 amino acids. V lost 4 bases and J 2 bases, leaving 9 bases between the germline ends. The CDR3 DNA follows: TGTGCCAGTAGTAGGACTGGGACCTACGAGCAGTACTTC. Translated: CASSRTGTYEQYF.

CDR3: CASSLGAGAYEQYF. Written as DNA, the CDR3 is TGTGCCAGCAGCTTAGGTGCGGGGGCTTACGAGCAGTACTTC. The rearrangement joins TRBV7-2 to TRBJ2-7; a possible D gene is TRBD2 (7 bases). Trimming cost V 1 base and J 4 bases, with 11 bases left between them. This CDR3 spans 14 amino acids. The V gene's germline CDR1 is SGHTA and CDR2 FQGNSA. Using reference TRBV7-2 and TRBJ2-7 for the parts outside the CDR3, the full variable domain is GAGVSQSPSNKVTEKGKDVELRCDPISGHTALYWYRQSLGQGLEFLIYFQGNSAPDKSGLPSDRFSAERTGGSVSTLTIQRTQQEDSAVYLCASSLGAGAYEQYFGPGTRLTVT.

The chain is built from TRBV14 and TRBJ2-5; maybe TRBD1 (5 bases). This CDR3 comprises 13 residues. Trimming removed 4 bases at V and 7 bases at J, with 13 bases between. The germline CDR1 and CDR2 sequences are SGHDN and FVKESK. The CDR3 region is CASSRDFQGTQYF. CDR3 in DNA: TGTGCCAGCAGCCGTGATTTCCAGGGGACCCAGTACTTC.

On this clone itself: Other DNA sequences in the sample encode the same CDR3. The chain couples TRBV9 to TRBJ2-2; TRBD2 aligns across 14 bases. Germline V gives CDR1 SGDLS, CDR2 YYNGEE. V trimming: 4 bases; J trimming: 6 bases; junction bases outside the gene matches: 2. The CDR3 covers 15 residues. CDR3 residues: CASSKGLAGAGELFF. CDR3 sequence (DNA): TGTGCCAGCAGCAAGGGACTAGCGGGAGCCGGGGAGCTGTTTTTT.

The chain uses TRBV7-2 and TRBJ2-5; tentatively, D is TRBD2 (5 bases). With 5 bases removed from V and 5 bases from J, the gap between germline ends came to 21 bases. CDR1 is SGHTA, CDR2 FQGNSA, per germline. The CDR3 covers 16 residues. For the CDR3, the DNA is TGTGCCAGCAGCCCCCTTGTGTGGGAGCTAAGGGAGACCCAGTACTTC. This encodes CASSPLVWELRETQYF.

The chain joins TRBV2 to TRBJ2-1, with 8 bases that match TRBD2. This CDR3 is 14 amino acids long. Germline CDR1 SNHLY, CDR2 FYNNEI. V was clipped by 4 bases and J by 5 bases; unmatched bases: 4. CDR3 loop: CASSGFSGDNEQFF. The CDR3 region has the DNA TGTGCCAGCAGTGGATTTAGCGGGGACAATGAGCAGTTCTTC.

The chain couples TRBV6-6 to TRBJ1-5; a possible D gene is TRBD1 (6 bases). The V and J ends lost 2 bases and 6 bases respectively, with 11 bases between them. The germline CDR1 and CDR2 sequences are MNHNY and SVGAGI (reference sequence). The CDR3 covers 14 residues. Here the CDR3 DNA reads TGTGCCAGCAGTTACGGGGGCCCCACTCAGCCCCAGCATTTT. It is translated as CASSYGGPTQPQHF.

This clone was picked up a small number of times. The chain employs TRBV3-1 (or the pseudogene TRBV3-2) and TRBJ2-7; weak D call: TRBD1 (6 bases). V was shortened by 1 base and J by 5 bases, with 12 bases between the two germline ends. Germline V gene lookup returns CDR1 LGHDT and CDR2 YNNKEL (reference sequence). The CDR3 has 14 amino acids. The CDR3 DNA reads as TGTGCCAGCAGCCAAGTAACAGGGACGCACGAGCAGTACTTC. Its protein is CASSQVTGTHEQYF.

CDR3 sequence reads: CASSLSTTGGTEAFF. DNA of the CDR3: TGTGCCAGCAGTTTATCGACGACAGGCGGAACTGAAGCTTTCTTT. V gene TRBV27 combines with J gene TRBJ1-1; tentative D call: TRBD1 (6 bases). CDR3 size: 15 residues. Trimming stripped 0 bases from V and 5 bases from J, with 13 bases between. Germline values: CDR1 MNHEY, CDR2 SMNVEV (reference sequence).

With respect to this clone: Sequence at one end of the junction differs from germline and may be a read error. The chain has TRBV7-7 and TRBJ2-1; the D gene is possibly TRBD2 (5 bases). The V gene's germline CDR1 is SSHAT and CDR2 FNYEAQ (reference sequence). This CDR3 spans 13 amino acids. The DNA for the CDR3 is TGTGCTAGCAGCCCGGGCTACCGGGGTGAGCAGTTCTTC. Residues: CASSPGYRGEQFF.

The chain joins TRBV19 to TRBJ1-1; D remains unclear. Germline V CDR1 and CDR2: LNHDA, SQIVND (reference sequence). Deletions cut 5 bases from V and 3 bases from J, with 10 bases between. CDR3 length: 13 residues. DNA for the CDR3: TGTGCCAGTAGTTCCTCTATTCACACTGAAGCTTTCTTT. This translates into CASSSSIHTEAFF.

The J gene is TRBJ2-5, the V gene TRBV28, with 9 bases identical to TRBD1. The CDR3 length is 13 residues. Per germline, CDR1 MDHEN and CDR2 SYDVKM. V trimming: 7 bases; J trimming: 9 bases; junction bases outside the gene matches: 9. CDR3 bases: TGTGCCAGCACCGGGACAGGGAGCGGGGCCCAGTACTTC. Residues: CASTGTGSGAQYF. The whole variable domain, filled in from reference TRBV28 and TRBJ2-5, reads DVKVTQSSRYLVKRTGEKVFLECVQDMDHENMFWYRQDPGLGLRLIYFSYDVKMKEKGDIPEGYSVSREKKERFSLILESASTNQTSMYLCASTGTGSGAQYFGPGTRLLVL.

The CDR3 DNA is TGTGCCATCAGTGCGGGACAGTACGAGCAGTACTTC. This sequence encodes CAISAGQYEQYF. This chain connects TRBV10-3 to TRBJ2-7, with 7 bases identical to TRBD1. Per germline, CDR1 ENHRY and CDR2 SYGVKD. This CDR3 contains 12 residues. With V trimmed by 4 bases and J by 4 bases, 1 base remained unmatched.

The gene calls are TRBV19 and TRBJ1-2; D is undetermined. The CDR3 is 14 amino acids. Trimming removed 3 bases from V and 4 bases from J, with 12 bases in between. Germline-derived CDR1 and CDR2 are LNHDA and SQIVND (reference sequence). The CDR3 reads CASSIYFSGYGYTF. CDR3 bases: TGTGCCAGTAGTATTTACTTTTCTGGCTATGGCTACACCTTC.

The chain links TRBV7-2 to TRBJ2-2; 7 bases are a match to TRBD2. This CDR3 contains 15 residues. Germline CDR1 reads SGHTA; CDR2 reads FQGNSA. J lost 5 bases, V lost 2 bases, and 5 bases had no gene match. CDR3 bases: TGTGCCAGCAGCTTATCAACGGGGGGAACCGGGGAGCTGTTTTTT. This gives the protein CASSLSTGGTGELFF.

The V and J genes are TRBV5-5 and TRBJ2-7; D ambiguous. This CDR3 spans 13 amino acids. From germline, CDR1 is SGHKS and CDR2 YYEKEE (reference sequence). V gave up 5 bases and J gave up 2 bases, with 11 bases separating them. CDR3 nucleotides: TGTGCCAGCAGTTTCGACACTGCCTACGAGCAGTACTTC. Protein: CASSFDTAYEQYF.